Listed here are 25 T cell receptor beta chains from one sample, sequenced in a study of CD8 T cells in ankylosing spondylitis. MiXCR, run by TCRdb on the 5' RACE reads, gives a single entry per CDR3 protein. The data contain around 220,000 distinct CDR3 sequences, around 16% of them singletons. Broader study findings: What seemed typical of ankylosing spondylitis blood was a TCR beta motif built from fewer than ten highly homologous variants.

Which antigens these TCRs recognize remains unknown. Sequences were obtained from blood, either unsorted or a sorted T cell fraction (not recorded which). The receptors derive from a male donor with ankylosing spondylitis.

The chain employs TRBV15 and TRBJ2-2; the match to TRBD2 covers 9 bases. The length of the CDR3 is 17 residues. The germline CDR1 and CDR2 sequences are LNHNV and YYDKDF (reference sequence). Trimming cost V 0 bases and J 6 bases; bases outside gene matches: 8. The CDR3 loop is CATSRESGLAGAGELFF. The CDR3 DNA follows: TGTGCCACCAGCAGAGAAAGTGGGTTAGCGGGGGCCGGGGAGCTGTTTTTT.

This sequence joins TRBV12-3 or TRBV12-4 and TRBJ2-3; possibly TRBD1 for D (6 bases). The V and J ends lost 3 bases and 0 bases respectively, with 10 bases between them. The CDR3 sequence is 15 residues long. The CDR3 DNA is TGTGCCAGCAGTTTGGGGGCAGTTAGCACAGATACGCAGTATTTT. Protein sequence: CASSLGAVSTDTQYF.

The sample holds a few counts of this clonotype. The chain is built from TRBV20-1 and TRBJ2-7, with 14 bases that match TRBD2. Germline V gives CDR1 DFQATT, CDR2 SNEGSKA (reference sequence). The CDR3 is made up of 15 amino acids. Germline trimming cut 5 bases from V and 4 bases from J; bases unmatched to any gene: 7. CDR3 in DNA: TGCAGTGCTCCGGGGACTAGCGGGAGCCGGTACGAGCAGTACTTC. Protein sequence: CSAPGTSGSRYEQYF.

The chain combines TRBV4-3 with TRBJ1-2, with TRBD1 identical over 9 bases. With 0 bases clipped from V and 5 bases from J, the junction kept 7 bases outside the gene matches. The V gene's germline CDR1 is LGHNA and CDR2 YSLEER. The CDR3 totals 16 residues. CDR3 residues: CASSQDQDRGGYGYTF. The CDR3 coding sequence is TGCGCCAGCAGCCAAGACCAGGACAGGGGCGGGTATGGCTACACCTTC.

This clonotype was picked up a small number of times. This rearrangement joins TRBV5-1 to TRBJ2-7; 9 bases are shared with TRBD1. CDR1 SGHRS and CDR2 YFSETQ come from the germline V gene. Trimming cost V 1 base and J 2 bases; bases outside gene matches: 7. This CDR3 spans 16 amino acids. Here the CDR3 DNA reads TGCGCCAGCAGCTTGAGGGACAGGGTAATACCCTACGAGCAGTACTTC. Translating it yields CASSLRDRVIPYEQYF.

Only a few counts were recorded for this clonotype. The chain carries TRBV4-3 and TRBJ2-3; D not resolved. This CDR3 region has 15 residues. With 4 bases removed from V and 0 bases from J, the gap between germline ends came to 11 bases. Germline V gene data show CDR1 as LGHNA and CDR2 as YSLEER. CDR3 loop: CASSPARYSTDTQYF. CDR3 DNA sequence: TGCGCCAGCAGCCCCGCGCGGTATAGCACAGATACGCAGTATTTT.

The chain recombines TRBV27 with TRBJ1-1; D not resolved. This CDR3 spans 13 amino acids. V was trimmed by 6 bases and J by 7 bases, leaving 15 bases between them. Germline V gene data show CDR1 as MNHEY and CDR2 as SMNVEV (reference sequence). Here the CDR3 reads CASSLYRTGEAFF. Written as DNA, the CDR3 is TGTGCCAGCAGCTTGTATCGGACCGGTGAAGCTTTCTTT.

This clonotype has a handful of counts. The J gene is TRBJ1-4, the V gene TRBV4-1; the D gene is possibly TRBD1 (5 bases). This CDR3 contains 16 residues. Per the germline V gene, CDR1 is MGHRA and CDR2 is YSYEKL. Trimming cost V 0 bases and J 4 bases, with 12 bases left between them. The CDR3, as DNA: TGCGCCAGCAGCCAAGACCAGGGACTTAATAATGAAAAACTGTTTTTT. The encoded protein is CASSQDQGLNNEKLFF.

This clonotype has at least ten counts. The chain uses TRBV5-1 and TRBJ2-7; unclear D gene. Germline assignment: CDR1 SGHRS and CDR2 YFSETQ. Trimming shortened V by 0 bases and J by 0 bases, and 13 bases separated the two germline ends. This CDR3 is built from 16 residues. The CDR3 sequence is CASSLDYGSSSYEQYF. The CDR3 DNA follows: TGCGCCAGCAGCTTGGACTACGGGTCGAGCTCCTACGAGCAGTACTTC.

V and J are TRBV7-9 and TRBJ2-1; D unclear. Germline V lookup: CDR1 SEHNR, CDR2 FQNEAQ (reference sequence). Trimming took 5 bases from V and 6 from J, leaving 8 bases between them. The CDR3 totals 12 residues. CDR3 in amino acids: CASSPPFNEQFF. The CDR3 region has the DNA TGTGCCAGCAGCCCCCCATTCAATGAGCAGTTCTTC.

The CDR3 protein is CASSQDTSVFEAFF. The CDR3 DNA reads as TGCGCCAGCAGCCAAGATACTTCCGTCTTTGAAGCTTTCTTT. This chain uses TRBV4-1 with TRBJ1-1; D uncertain. Germline V gives CDR1 MGHRA, CDR2 YSYEKL. This CDR3 has 14 amino acids. Trimming took 0 bases from V and 7 from J, leaving 12 bases between them.

The chain uses TRBV12-3 or TRBV12-4 and TRBJ2-1; possible D gene TRBD1, 6 bases. The CDR3 contains 14 residues. V was cut by 2 bases and J by 6 bases, with 11 bases left in between. The CDR3 DNA reads as TGTGCCAGCAGTTTATGGGACATACCCAATGAGCAGTTCTTC. Amino acids: CASSLWDIPNEQFF.

There are a few counts of this clonotype. The rearrangement uses TRBV7-9 and TRBJ2-3; TRBD1 aligns across 7 bases. The germline V gene encodes CDR1 SEHNR and CDR2 FQNEAQ (reference sequence). The CDR3 is 16 amino acids. The V and J ends lost 5 bases and 0 bases, in that order; junction bases with no gene match: 8. The CDR3 loop reads CASSPRDSYSTDTQYF. In DNA form, the CDR3 reads TGTGCCAGCAGCCCCCGGGACAGCTATAGCACAGATACGCAGTATTTT.

This clonotype was seen only a few times. V is TRBV18 and J is TRBJ2-3, with a tentative D call TRBD2 (6 bases). From germline, CDR1 is KGHSH and CDR2 LQKENI. Trimming removed 2 bases at V and 6 bases at J, with 15 bases between. The CDR3 is made up of 15 amino acids. The CDR3 bases are TGTGCCAGCTCACCAATGGGGGAGGTGAAGGATACGCAGTATTTT. Protein sequence: CASSPMGEVKDTQYF.

The rearrangement uses TRBV2 and TRBJ1-2; TRBD1 is a possible D gene (6 bases). Germline V lookup: CDR1 SNHLY, CDR2 FYNNEI. The CDR3 sequence is 15 residues long. The V and J ends lost 8 bases and 5 bases respectively, with 21 bases between them. The CDR3 is CASADPGALLYGYTF. The CDR3 nucleotides read TGTGCCAGCGCCGATCCGGGGGCGTTATTATATGGCTACACCTTC.

The chain joins TRBV7-9 to TRBJ2-5; TRBD2 is a possible D gene (6 bases). Germline assignment: CDR1 SEHNR and CDR2 FQNEAQ (reference sequence). V shed 5 bases and J shed 2 bases, with 12 bases lying between them. This CDR3 region has 14 residues. The CDR3 DNA follows: TGTGCCAGCAGCACATCGGGGACTCAAGAGACCCAGTACTTC. Its translation: CASSTSGTQETQYF.

This clonotype was counted between two and nine times. J is TRBJ1-1 and V is TRBV4-1; D ambiguous. This CDR3 comprises 15 residues. V was clipped by 2 bases and J by 1 base, with 11 bases between them. Germline assignment: CDR1 MGHRA and CDR2 YSYEKL. The CDR3 reads CASSQPFDGNTEAFF. The CDR3 DNA is TGCGCCAGCAGCCAACCCTTCGACGGGAACACTGAAGCTTTCTTT.

This rearrangement joins TRBV7-2 to TRBJ2-7; D is ambiguous. The CDR3 has 12 amino acids. The germline CDR1 and CDR2 sequences are SGHTA and FQGNSA. The V gene lost 2 bases and the J gene lost 12 bases, with 14 bases spanning the gap. CDR3 sequence: CASSLLGAYLYF. Here the CDR3 DNA reads TGTGCCAGCAGCTTACTTGGTGCCTACTTGTACTTC.

The rearrangement uses TRBV11-2 and TRBJ1-1; D uncertain. CDR1 is SGHAT, CDR2 FQNNGV, per germline. V was cut by 5 bases and J by 1 base, with 11 bases left in between. This CDR3 contains 14 residues. The CDR3 DNA reads as TGTGCCAGCAGCCGAACGAGGGAGAACACTGAAGCTTTCTTT. Translated, it gives CASSRTRENTEAFF.

The genes are TRBV14 and TRBJ2-5; TRBD1 matches at 9 bases. V shed 0 bases, J shed 5 bases, and the junction held 7 bases outside the gene matches. This CDR3 comprises 16 residues. Germline CDR1 reads SGHDN; CDR2 reads FVKESK. The CDR3 reads CASSQEGQGVWETQYF. DNA of the CDR3: TGTGCCAGCAGCCAAGAGGGACAGGGAGTATGGGAGACCCAGTACTTC.

This clonotype was found a few times. V gene TRBV6-5 combines with J gene TRBJ1-2; D remains ambiguous. Trimming cost V 6 bases and J 6 bases, with 20 bases left between them. The CDR3 is 15 amino acids. Germline CDR1 and CDR2: MNHEY and SVGAGI. The CDR3 region has the DNA TGTGCCAGCAGCCACTCGAGAGTTCCTGGGGATGGCTACACCTTC. Translating gives CASSHSRVPGDGYTF.

In its sample, this clonotype was seen a few times. This chain connects TRBV4-1 to TRBJ2-1; 10 bases align to TRBD2. J was trimmed by 5 bases and V by 0 bases; bases with no gene match: 10. This CDR3 has 18 amino acids. The germline V gene encodes CDR1 MGHRA and CDR2 YSYEKL. The DNA for the CDR3 is TGCGCCAGCAGCCAAGAAGTGGCCGAGGGACTAGCGAACAATGAGCAGTTCTTC. Its protein is CASSQEVAEGLANNEQFF.

This clonotype was observed a handful of times. This chain joins TRBV15 and TRBJ2-2; TRBD1 aligns across 10 bases. The CDR3 is 18 residues long. Trimming took 6 bases from V and 2 from J; bases not matched to a gene: 12. The germline V gene has CDR1 LNHNV and CDR2 YYDKDF (reference sequence). The CDR3 region is CATRDRGERAINTGELFF. DNA of the CDR3: TGTGCCACCAGGGACAGGGGGGAACGAGCTATAAACACCGGGGAGCTGTTTTTT. Full variable domain (rest looked up from reference TRBV15 and TRBJ2-2): DAMVIQNPRYQVTQFGKPVTLSCSQTLNHNVMYWYQQKSSQAPKLLFHYYDKDFNNEADTPDNFQSRRPNTSFCFLDIRSPGLGDTAMYLCATRDRGERAINTGELFFGEGSRLTVL.

This clonotype appeared many times. The CDR3 reads CASSLDSGVEAFF. CDR3 DNA sequence: TGTGCCAGCAGTTTAGATTCGGGGGTTGAGGCTTTCTTT. This chain uses TRBV12-3 or TRBV12-4 with TRBJ1-1; TRBD1 might be the D (5 bases). This CDR3 has 13 residues. V lost 1 base to trimming and J lost 11 bases, with 14 bases between them.

The chain is built from TRBV4-2 and TRBJ2-3, with unresolved D. Looked up from germline, CDR1 is LGHNA and CDR2 is YNFKEQ. The CDR3 extends over 14 amino acids. The germline V and J ends were trimmed by 4 bases and 0 bases, with 8 bases remaining between them. CDR3 DNA sequence: TGTGCCAGCAGCCGAGAGACCAGCACAGATACGCAGTATTTT. Translating gives CASSRETSTDTQYF.